The 13 T cell receptor beta chains below come from one sample, sequenced in a study of blood T cell repertoires in COVID-19 (dated by TCRdb to about 2020). Library generation was performed with the immunoSEQ multiplex PCR assay. In TCRdb, the immuneACCESS table is reduced to in-frame sequences with V and J assigned. These tables do not hold every clone; where another copy was compared, an unresolved V gene accounts for under half, and the others remain unexplained. The sample table shows 160,000 or so clones, and roughly 80% are seen once. The ten biggest clones cover less than 4% of the sample. Sequenced input: PBMCs or T cells enriched from blood (not recorded which). These TCRs come from a woman in her sixties or seventies who had recovered from COVID-19.

The CDR3 DNA is TGTGCCAGCAGTGAAAATCTTGTGGGAGGCAATCAGCCCCAGCATTTT. Translating it yields CASSENLVGGNQPQHF. The chain combines TRBV6-1 with TRBJ1-5; D is unclear. CDR1 and CDR2 from the germline V gene are MNHNS and SASEGT. The CDR3 runs 16 residues. V lost 2 bases, J lost 2 bases, and 13 bases lay in between.

The gene calls are TRBV5-1 and TRBJ2-3; 14 nucleotides agree with TRBD2. The CDR3 is made up of 16 amino acids. The ends lost 4 bases at V and 4 bases at J; junction bases unmatched: 5. CDR1 and CDR2 (germline): SGHRS, YFSETQ. The CDR3 bases are TGCGCCAGCAGCCTGGGGACTAGCGGGAGAGCAGATACGCAGTATTTT. Protein: CASSLGTSGRADTQYF.

This clone was recorded a few times. The chain combines TRBV19 with TRBJ1-5; D may be TRBD1 (5 bases). V shed 6 bases and J shed 9 bases, with 15 bases lying between them. In germline, CDR1 is LNHDA, CDR2 SQIVND (reference sequence). The CDR3 length is 13 residues. CDR3 sequence: CASRITGEGPQHF. The CDR3 nucleotides read TGTGCCAGTAGGATCACGGGGGAGGGGCCCCAGCATTTT.

The chain couples TRBV7-6 to TRBJ2-7; tentatively, D is TRBD1 (5 bases). Germline CDR1 is SGHVS and CDR2 is FNYEAQ. V lost 1 base, J lost 7 bases, and 11 bases lay in between. The CDR3 is made up of 13 amino acids. The CDR3 DNA sequence: TGTGCCAGCAGCTTAGGATACAAGGGGGAGCAGTACTTC. Translated, it gives CASSLGYKGEQYF.

The chain couples TRBV11-2 to TRBJ2-7; maybe TRBD2 (5 bases). This CDR3 region has 13 residues. V was trimmed by 6 bases and J by 4 bases, leaving 13 bases between them. Germline V gives CDR1 SGHAT, CDR2 FQNNGV. The CDR3 loop reads CASRSSPGYEQYF. DNA of the CDR3: TGTGCCAGCAGGAGTTCCCCGGGATACGAGCAGTACTTC.

The genes are TRBV5-5 and TRBJ1-5; 8 bases agree with TRBD1. The CDR3 has 15 residues. Losses at the gene ends were 4 bases for V and 2 bases for J; bases not matched to a gene: 5. Germline lookup yields CDR1 SGHKS and CDR2 YYEKEE (reference sequence). CDR3 region: CASSGGTGRNQPQHF. The CDR3 nucleotides read TGTGCCAGCAGCGGAGGGACAGGTCGCAATCAGCCCCAGCATTTT.

The chain carries TRBV6-5 and TRBJ2-2, with TRBD1 as a possible D gene (6 bases). The CDR3 loop spans 12 amino acids. The V end was cut by 4 bases, the J end by 10 bases, with 10 bases between. Germline V gives CDR1 MNHEY, CDR2 SVGAGI. CDR3 region: CASSLAGEELFF. The CDR3 DNA is TGTGCCAGCAGTTTGGCAGGGGAGGAGCTGTTTTTT.

This clone has only one observation. The chain joins TRBV3-1 (or the pseudogene TRBV3-2) to TRBJ2-1, with 11 bases fitting TRBD2. Germline V lookup: CDR1 LGHDT, CDR2 YNNKEL (reference sequence). V was clipped by 0 bases and J by 4 bases; unmatched bases: 5. CDR3 size: 17 residues. The CDR3 nucleotides are TGTGCCAGCAGCCAAGAAATTACTAGCGGGGGATACAATGAGCAGTTCTTC. Translating it yields CASSQEITSGGYNEQFF.

The rearrangement uses TRBV7-3 and TRBJ2-7; D perhaps matches TRBD2 (6 bases). This CDR3 region has 15 residues. Per germline, CDR1 SGHTA and CDR2 FQGTGA. V lost 1 base and J 3 bases, leaving 13 bases between the germline ends. The CDR3 spells CASSLSPGLIYEQYF. The CDR3 DNA is TGTGCCAGCAGCTTAAGCCCGGGACTGATCTACGAGCAGTACTTC.

This clone was counted between two and nine times. The chain uses TRBV7-2 and TRBJ1-1, with TRBD1 identical over 9 bases. The CDR3 is 14 amino acids. With 3 bases clipped from V and 12 bases from J, the junction kept 11 bases outside the gene matches. Germline lookup yields CDR1 SGHTA and CDR2 FQGNSA. CDR3 nucleotides: TGTGCCAGCAGCTTCACCCGACAGGGGGGTTTTTCTTTCTTT. Translation: CASSFTRQGGFSFF.

As DNA, the CDR3 is TGTGCCAGCAGCGTACCGACTAGCGGGGGGGCCGCGGATGAGCAGTTCTTC. Its translation: CASSVPTSGGAADEQFF. V gene TRBV9 combines with J gene TRBJ2-1, with TRBD2 matching 14 bases. V lost 1 base, J lost 8 bases, and 8 bases stayed unmatched. This CDR3 has 17 amino acids. The germline V gene encodes CDR1 SGDLS and CDR2 YYNGEE.

The CDR3 protein is CASSLRLAGYTDTQYF. In DNA, the CDR3 is TGTGCCAGCAGCTTGAGGCTAGCGGGCTACACAGATACGCAGTATTTT. The gene calls are TRBV5-4 and TRBJ2-3; 8 nucleotides line up with TRBD2. Germline CDR1 reads SGHNT; CDR2 reads YYREEE (reference sequence). J lost 2 bases, V lost 1 base, and 6 bases had no gene match. The CDR3 covers 16 residues.

The sample holds a few counts of this clone. This rearrangement joins TRBV7-3 to TRBJ2-6; D unresolved. Germline CDR1 SGHTA, CDR2 FQGTGA. The CDR3 length is 16 residues. V lost 5 bases and J 0 bases, leaving 11 bases between the germline ends. The CDR3 coding sequence is TGTGCCAGCAGCGAGATGTTTAGCTCTGGGGCCAACGTCCTGACTTTC. Translated, it gives CASSEMFSSGANVLTF. The full variable domain, rest sourced from reference TRBV7-3 and TRBJ2-6, is GAGVSQTPSNKVTEKGKYVELRCDPISGHTALYWYRQSLGQGPEFLIYFQGTGAADDSGLPNDRFFAVRPEGSVSTLKIQRTERGDSAVYLCASSEMFSSGANVLTFGAGSRLTVL.